These T cell receptor beta chains were read from a single sample in a study of T cells in Graves' hyperthyroidism and ophthalmopathy. TCRdb analysed the multiplex PCR reads with MiXCR anew, one entry per CDR3 protein. The table shows more than 650,000 distinct CDR3 sequences, with less than 15% occurring only once. Sequenced sample: blood. The receptors shown here come from a woman aged 18-29 years with Graves' hyperthyroidism. CDR3s include the opening cysteine and the closing phenylalanine or tryptophan. Fields, in order: J gene, V gene, clone size, D gene, CDR3 protein, CDR3 DNA. The D gene is left open where the match is weak. Size tells how often a clone was seen (once, few, many) or the class of an expanded clone, and some rows leave it out.

J: TRBJ2-7
V: TRBV12-3/TRBV12-4
size: many
D: NA
CDR3: CASSFAGPLGEQYF
DNA: TGTGCCAGCAGTTTCGCTGGGCCGCTGGGGGAGCAGTACTTC

J: TRBJ2-1
V: TRBV29-1
size: many
D: TRBD2
CDR3: CSLMGLAGGPGYNEQFF
DNA: TGCAGCCTAATGGGACTAGCGGGAGGGCCGGGGTACAATGAGCAGTTCTTC

J: TRBJ2-2
V: TRBV6-1
size: few
D: TRBD2
CDR3: CASTGSPGLAGESTGELFF
DNA: TGTGCCAGCACCGGCTCTCCGGGACTAGCGGGAGAGAGCACCGGGGAGCTGTTTTTT

J: TRBJ2-1
V: TRBV4-1
size: NA
D: TRBD2
CDR3: CASSRLAGGPQNEQFF
DNA: TGCGCCAGCAGCCGATTAGCGGGAGGGCCGCAAAATGAGCAGTTCTTC

J: TRBJ2-3
V: TRBV12-5
size: many
D: TRBD1
CDR3: CASGSGGRSDTQYF
DNA: TGTGCTAGTGGCTCAGGGGGCCGGTCAGATACGCAGTATTTT

J: TRBJ2-5
V: TRBV7-2
size: NA
D: TRBD1
CDR3: CASSLGGQGVEAQYF
DNA: TGTGCCAGCAGCTTAGGCGGCCAGGGGGTGGAGGCCCAGTACTTC

J: TRBJ2-1
V: TRBV30
size: many
D: TRBD2
CDR3: CALSGESGEQFF
DNA: TGTGCGCTGAGCGGGGAGTCCGGTGAGCAGTTCTTC

J: TRBJ1-2
V: TRBV11-3
size: many
D: TRBD1
CDR3: CASSLTTGTVSYGYTF
DNA: TGTGCCAGCAGCTTGACCACCGGGACAGTCTCCTATGGCTACACCTTC

J: TRBJ2-5
V: TRBV5-1
size: many
D: NA
CDR3: CASSFWGQETQYF
DNA: TGCGCCAGCAGCTTCTGGGGACAAGAGACCCAGTACTTC

J: TRBJ2-3
V: TRBV10-2
size: few
D: NA
CDR3: CASSADPRRDTQYF
DNA: TGCGCCAGCAGTGCGGACCCCCGGCGGGATACGCAGTATTTT

J: TRBJ1-1
V: TRBV4-1
size: NA
D: TRBD1
CDR3: CASSQGQILFTEAFF
DNA: TGCGCCAGCAGCCAGGGACAGATCCTTTTCACTGAAGCTTTCTTT

J: TRBJ2-3
V: TRBV10-1
size: many
D: TRBD1
CDR3: CASSVIRTGPLIPPGTDTQYF
DNA: TGCGCCAGCAGTGTCATACGGACAGGTCCTTTAATTCCCCCGGGCACAGATACGCAGTATTTT

J: TRBJ1-4
V: TRBV7-9
size: few
D: NA
CDR3: CASSPLLSQGGASEKLFF
DNA: TGTGCCAGCAGCCCTCTCCTTTCCCAAGGGGGGGCGAGTGAAAAACTGTTTTTT

J: TRBJ1-2
V: TRBV20-1
size: NA
D: NA
CDR3: CSAIRGSGADGYTF
DNA: TGCAGTGCTATCAGGGGATCAGGGGCCGATGGCTACACCTTC

J: TRBJ2-7
V: TRBV20-1
size: NA
D: TRBD2
CDR3: CSARTSGRGSFSYEQYF
DNA: TGCAGTGCTAGAACTAGCGGGAGGGGGTCCTTCTCCTACGAGCAGTACTTC

J: TRBJ2-1
V: TRBV6-2/TRBV6-3
size: NA
D: NA
CDR3: CASSYPDSTNEQFF
DNA: TGTGCCAGCAGTTACCCGGACAGTACCAATGAGCAGTTCTTC

J: TRBJ2-3
V: TRBV12-3/TRBV12-4
size: NA
D: NA
CDR3: CASSSAGRTDTQYF
DNA: TGTGCCAGCAGTTCGGCAGGGCGCACAGATACGCAGTATTTT

J: TRBJ2-3
V: TRBV4-3
size: few
D: NA
CDR3: CASSQGGGRDTQYF
DNA: TGCGCCAGCAGCCAAGGTGGAGGGAGGGATACGCAGTATTTT

J: TRBJ1-3
V: TRBV6-1
size: many
D: NA
CDR3: CASSHISSGNTIYF
DNA: TGTGCCAGCAGCCACATCAGCTCTGGAAACACCATATATTTT

J: TRBJ2-5
V: TRBV6-1
size: many
D: TRBD1
CDR3: CASEIRTGGRETQYF
DNA: TGTGCCAGCGAAATCCGGACAGGGGGCCGAGAGACCCAGTACTTC

J: TRBJ2-5
V: TRBV15
size: few
D: NA
CDR3: CATSREEPLEETQYF
DNA: TGTGCCACCAGCAGAGAAGAGCCCTTAGAGGAGACCCAGTACTTC

J: TRBJ1-1
V: TRBV7-2
size: NA
D: NA
CDR3: CASSPSRPSANTEAFF
DNA: TGTGCCAGCAGCCCCTCGAGGCCATCGGCGAACACTGAAGCTTTCTTT

J: TRBJ2-5
V: TRBV5-1
size: many
D: TRBD2
CDR3: CASSSLAGDRETQYF
DNA: TGCGCCAGCAGCTCGCTAGCGGGAGACCGGGAGACCCAGTACTTC

J: TRBJ2-3
V: TRBV9
size: NA
D: TRBD2
CDR3: CASSVAILAGGTDTQYF
DNA: TGTGCCAGCAGCGTAGCGATACTAGCGGGGGGCACAGATACGCAGTATTTT

J: TRBJ2-3
V: TRBV12-3/TRBV12-4
size: NA
D: TRBD1
CDR3: CASSIRTGVLSTDTQYF
DNA: TGTGCCAGCAGTATAAGGACAGGGGTCTTAAGCACAGATACGCAGTATTTT

J: TRBJ2-7
V: TRBV3-1
size: NA
D: NA
CDR3: CASSQRVRWGSSYEQYF
DNA: TGTGCCAGCAGCCAAAGAGTACGTTGGGGAAGCTCCTACGAGCAGTACTTC

J: TRBJ1-2
V: TRBV29-1
size: NA
D: TRBD1
CDR3: CSVVMGQGYYGYTF
DNA: TGCAGCGTTGTAATGGGACAGGGGTATTATGGCTACACCTTC

J: TRBJ1-4
V: TRBV16
size: many
D: NA
CDR3: CASSPGQGGKLFF
DNA: TGTGCCAGCAGCCCGGGACAAGGGGGAAAACTGTTTTTT

J: TRBJ2-5
V: TRBV3-1
size: NA
D: NA
CDR3: CASSQDPGLETQYF
DNA: TGTGCCAGCAGCCAAGATCCGGGGTTGGAGACCCAGTACTTC

J: TRBJ2-7
V: TRBV6-1
size: many
D: NA
CDR3: CASSKIQGHEQYF
DNA: TGTGCCAGCAGTAAGATACAGGGCCACGAGCAGTACTTC

J: TRBJ2-3
V: TRBV18
size: many
D: TRBD2
CDR3: CASSPGLAGIDTQYF
DNA: TGTGCCAGCTCACCGGGACTAGCAGGGATAGATACGCAGTATTTT

J: TRBJ1-1
V: TRBV18
size: few
D: NA
CDR3: CASCSLAKDTEAFF
DNA: TGTGCCAGCTGTAGCCTGGCTAAAGACACTGAAGCTTTCTTT

J: TRBJ2-2
V: TRBV7-2
size: few
D: TRBD1
CDR3: CASSWGSTGFDGELFF
DNA: TGTGCCAGCAGCTGGGGGTCGACAGGGTTTGACGGGGAGCTGTTTTTT

J: TRBJ2-2
V: TRBV28
size: many
D: NA
CDR3: CASSFDFAGELFF
DNA: TGTGCCAGCAGTTTTGACTTTGCCGGGGAGCTGTTTTTT

J: TRBJ2-1
V: TRBV10-1
size: NA
D: NA
CDR3: CASSDEELGDAEQFF
DNA: TGCGCCAGCAGTGATGAGGAACTAGGAGACGCTGAGCAGTTCTTC

J: TRBJ2-6
V: TRBV6-2/TRBV6-3
size: many
D: TRBD1
CDR3: CAISTGAYPGANVLTF
DNA: TGTGCCATCTCGACAGGGGCGTATCCTGGGGCCAACGTCCTGACTTTC

J: TRBJ1-1
V: TRBV2
size: many
D: NA
CDR3: CASKLRENTEAFF
DNA: TGTGCCAGCAAGCTACGGGAGAACACTGAAGCTTTCTTT

J: TRBJ2-7
V: TRBV19
size: NA
D: NA
CDR3: CASSIGGGTREQYF
DNA: TGTGCCAGTAGTATAGGGGGTGGGACTCGCGAGCAGTACTTC

J: TRBJ2-7
V: TRBV6-1
size: few
D: NA
CDR3: CASRRGIYEQYF
DNA: TGTGCCAGCAGGCGTGGGATCTACGAGCAGTACTTC

J: TRBJ1-6
V: TRBV2
size: many
D: NA
CDR3: CASRGDWGSPLHF
DNA: TGTGCCAGCAGAGGGGACTGGGGTTCACCCCTCCACTTT

J: TRBJ2-5
V: TRBV7-9
size: NA
D: TRBD1
CDR3: CASSRDRDETQYF
DNA: TGTGCCAGCAGCCGTGACAGGGATGAGACCCAGTACTTC

J: TRBJ2-7
V: TRBV29-1
size: many
D: NA
CDR3: CSVEEGDYEQYF
DNA: TGCAGCGTTGAGGAGGGAGACTACGAGCAGTACTTC

J: TRBJ2-7
V: TRBV20-1
size: many
D: TRBD2
CDR3: CSAKAGGNEQYF
DNA: TGCAGTGCTAAGGCGGGAGGAAACGAGCAGTACTTC

J: TRBJ1-2
V: TRBV30
size: few
D: NA
CDR3: CAWSAGGGRTHGYTF
DNA: TGTGCCTGGAGCGCAGGAGGGGGACGCACACATGGCTACACCTTC

J: TRBJ1-2
V: TRBV18
size: many
D: NA
CDR3: CASSPFGTLNYGYTF
DNA: TGTGCCAGCTCACCATTCGGGACACTTAACTATGGCTACACCTTC

J: TRBJ1-1
V: TRBV9
size: NA
D: TRBD1
CDR3: CASSEWTGGQNTEAFF
DNA: TGTGCCAGCAGCGAATGGACAGGGGGGCAGAACACTGAAGCTTTCTTT

J: TRBJ2-2
V: TRBV5-1
size: few
D: NA
CDR3: CASSLEIQGTGELFF
DNA: TGCGCCAGCAGCTTGGAAATTCAGGGGACCGGGGAGCTGTTTTTT

J: TRBJ2-1
V: TRBV9
size: NA
D: TRBD2
CDR3: CASSPIAGGEQFF
DNA: TGTGCCAGCAGCCCCATAGCGGGAGGGGAGCAGTTCTTC